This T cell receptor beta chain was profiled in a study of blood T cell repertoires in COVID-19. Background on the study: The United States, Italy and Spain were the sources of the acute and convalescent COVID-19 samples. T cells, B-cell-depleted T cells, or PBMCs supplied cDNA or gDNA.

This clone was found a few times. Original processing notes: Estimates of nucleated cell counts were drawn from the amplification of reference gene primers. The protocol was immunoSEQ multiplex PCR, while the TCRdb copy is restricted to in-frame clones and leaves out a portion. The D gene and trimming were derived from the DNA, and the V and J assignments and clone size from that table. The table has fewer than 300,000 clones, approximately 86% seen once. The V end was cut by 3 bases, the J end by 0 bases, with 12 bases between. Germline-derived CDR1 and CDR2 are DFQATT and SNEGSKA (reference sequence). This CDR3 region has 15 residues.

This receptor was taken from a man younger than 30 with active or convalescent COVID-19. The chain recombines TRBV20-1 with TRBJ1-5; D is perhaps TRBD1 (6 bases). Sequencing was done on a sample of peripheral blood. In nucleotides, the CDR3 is TGCAGTGCTAGTTCAGGGGTTTATAGCAATCAGCCCCAGCATTTT. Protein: CSASSGVYSNQPQHF.